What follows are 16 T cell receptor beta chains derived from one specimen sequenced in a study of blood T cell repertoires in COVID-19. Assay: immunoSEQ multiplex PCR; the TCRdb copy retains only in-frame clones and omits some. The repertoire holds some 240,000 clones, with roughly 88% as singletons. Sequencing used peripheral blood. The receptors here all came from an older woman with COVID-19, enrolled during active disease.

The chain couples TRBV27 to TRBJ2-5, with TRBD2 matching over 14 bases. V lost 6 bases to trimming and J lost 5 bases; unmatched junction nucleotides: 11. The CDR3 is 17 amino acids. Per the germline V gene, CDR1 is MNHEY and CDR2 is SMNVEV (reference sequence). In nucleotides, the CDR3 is TGTGCCAGCAGCCTTAGACTAGCGGGAGGGTTGCGTGAGACCCAGTACTTC. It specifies CASSLRLAGGLRETQYF.

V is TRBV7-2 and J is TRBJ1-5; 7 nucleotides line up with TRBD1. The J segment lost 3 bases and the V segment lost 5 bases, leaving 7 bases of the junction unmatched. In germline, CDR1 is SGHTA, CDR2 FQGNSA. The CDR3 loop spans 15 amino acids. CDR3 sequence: CASSPGGTVNQPQHF. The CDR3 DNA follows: TGTGCCAGCAGCCCAGGGGGGACAGTCAATCAGCCCCAGCATTTT.

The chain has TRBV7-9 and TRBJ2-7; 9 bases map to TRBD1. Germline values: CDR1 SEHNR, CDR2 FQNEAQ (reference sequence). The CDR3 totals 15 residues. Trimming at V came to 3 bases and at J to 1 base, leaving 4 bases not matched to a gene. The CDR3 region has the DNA TGTGCCAGCAGCTTTGACAGGGGGGAATCCTACGAGCAGTACTTC. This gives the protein CASSFDRGESYEQYF.

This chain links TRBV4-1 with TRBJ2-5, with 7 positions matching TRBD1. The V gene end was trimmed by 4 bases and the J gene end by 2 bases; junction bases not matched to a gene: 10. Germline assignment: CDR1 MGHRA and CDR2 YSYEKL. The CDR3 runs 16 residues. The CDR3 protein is CASSPKGQGDQETQYF. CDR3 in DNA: TGCGCCAGCAGCCCGAAGGGGCAGGGGGATCAAGAGACCCAGTACTTC.

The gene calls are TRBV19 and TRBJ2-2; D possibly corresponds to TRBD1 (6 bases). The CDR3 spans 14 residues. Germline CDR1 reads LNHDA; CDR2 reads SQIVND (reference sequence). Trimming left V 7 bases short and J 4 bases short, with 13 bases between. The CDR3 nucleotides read TGTGCCAGTACCACAAACAGGGTCACCGGGGAGCTGTTTTTT. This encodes CASTTNRVTGELFF.

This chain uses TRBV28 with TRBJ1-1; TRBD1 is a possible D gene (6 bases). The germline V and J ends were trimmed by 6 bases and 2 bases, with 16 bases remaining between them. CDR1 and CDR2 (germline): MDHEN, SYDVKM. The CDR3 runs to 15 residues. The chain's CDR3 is CASSRPNRDNTEAFF. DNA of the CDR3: TGTGCCAGCAGCCGCCCAAACAGGGATAACACTGAAGCTTTCTTT.

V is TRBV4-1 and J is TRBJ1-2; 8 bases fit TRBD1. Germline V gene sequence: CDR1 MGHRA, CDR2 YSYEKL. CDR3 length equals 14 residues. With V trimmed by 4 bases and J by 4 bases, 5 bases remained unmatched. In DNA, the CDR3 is TGCGCCAGCAGCCGACAGGGGAGAGTCTATGGCTACACCTTC. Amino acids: CASSRQGRVYGYTF.

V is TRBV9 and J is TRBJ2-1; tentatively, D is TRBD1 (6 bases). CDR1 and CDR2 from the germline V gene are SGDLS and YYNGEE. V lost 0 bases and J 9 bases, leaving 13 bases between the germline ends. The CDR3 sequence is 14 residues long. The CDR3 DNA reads TGTGCCAGCAGCGTAGATCCAGGGGTGGGTGAGCAGTTCTTC. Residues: CASSVDPGVGEQFF.

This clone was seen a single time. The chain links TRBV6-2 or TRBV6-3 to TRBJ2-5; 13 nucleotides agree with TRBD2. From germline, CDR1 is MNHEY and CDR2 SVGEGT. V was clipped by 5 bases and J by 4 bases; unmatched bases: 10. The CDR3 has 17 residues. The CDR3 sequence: CASSKRPGLAGSETQYF. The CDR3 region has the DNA TGTGCCAGCAGTAAGAGACCGGGACTAGCGGGATCAGAGACCCAGTACTTC.

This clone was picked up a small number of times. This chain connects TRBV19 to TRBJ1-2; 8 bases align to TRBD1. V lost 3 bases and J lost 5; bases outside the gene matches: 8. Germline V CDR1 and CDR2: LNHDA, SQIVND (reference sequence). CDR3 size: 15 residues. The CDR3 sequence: CASSIFSTGAYGYTF. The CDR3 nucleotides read TGTGCCAGTAGTATCTTTTCGACAGGGGCTTATGGCTACACCTTC.

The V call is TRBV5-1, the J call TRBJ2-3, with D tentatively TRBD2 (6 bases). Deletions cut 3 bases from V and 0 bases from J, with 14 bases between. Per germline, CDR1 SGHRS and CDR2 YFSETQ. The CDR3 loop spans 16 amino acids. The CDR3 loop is CASSSGTDPSTDTQYF. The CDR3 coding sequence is TGCGCCAGCAGCTCCGGGACTGACCCTAGCACAGATACGCAGTATTTT.

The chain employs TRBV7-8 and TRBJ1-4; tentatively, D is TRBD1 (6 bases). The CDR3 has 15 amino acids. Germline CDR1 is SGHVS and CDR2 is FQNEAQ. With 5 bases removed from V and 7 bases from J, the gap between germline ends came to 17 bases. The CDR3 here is CASSPLGGRREKLFF. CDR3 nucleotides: TGTGCCAGCAGCCCGTTAGGGGGTCGGCGTGAAAAACTGTTTTTT.

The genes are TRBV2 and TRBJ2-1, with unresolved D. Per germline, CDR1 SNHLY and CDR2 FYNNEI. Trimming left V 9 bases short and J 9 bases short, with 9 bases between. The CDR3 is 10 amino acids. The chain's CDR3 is CARGDIEQFF. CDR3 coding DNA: TGTGCCAGAGGCGACATTGAGCAGTTCTTC.

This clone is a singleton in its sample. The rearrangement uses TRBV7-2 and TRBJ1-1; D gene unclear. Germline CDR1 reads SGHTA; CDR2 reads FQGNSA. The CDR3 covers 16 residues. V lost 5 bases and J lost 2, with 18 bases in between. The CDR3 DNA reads TGTGCCAGCAGCCCCGACGGCGGCCGCCTCAACACTGAAGCTTTCTTT. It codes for CASSPDGGRLNTEAFF.

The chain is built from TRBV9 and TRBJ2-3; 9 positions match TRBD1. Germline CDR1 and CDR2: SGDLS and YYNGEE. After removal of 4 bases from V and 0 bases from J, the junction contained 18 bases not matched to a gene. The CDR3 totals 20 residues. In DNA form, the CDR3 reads TGTGCCAGCAGCCCCTCGACAGGGGGATTTACATATCCTAGCACAGATACGCAGTATTTT. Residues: CASSPSTGGFTYPSTDTQYF.

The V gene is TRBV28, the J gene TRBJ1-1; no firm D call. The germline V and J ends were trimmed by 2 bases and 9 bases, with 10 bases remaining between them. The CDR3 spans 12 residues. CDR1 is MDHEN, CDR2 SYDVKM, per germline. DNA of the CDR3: TGTGCCAGCAGTTTACCCCTGCGGAAAGCTTTCTTT. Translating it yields CASSLPLRKAFF.